Listed here are 8 T cell receptor beta chains from one sample, sequenced in a study of CD8 T cells in Susac syndrome. RNA, at about 0.45 to 1 ug, was reverse transcribed with random hexamers. TCRdb itself ran the immunoSEQ multiplex PCR reads through MiXCR, one entry per CDR3 protein. The table has about 250,000 distinct CDR3 sequences, around 95% seen once. The sample taken for sequencing was CD4+ T cells from PBMCs. Receptors originate from a human donor with multiple sclerosis.

The chain employs TRBV3-1 and TRBJ2-7, with 10 bases identical to TRBD1. Germline V lookup: CDR1 LGHDT, CDR2 YNNKEL (reference sequence). J gave up 2 bases and V 6 bases, and 1 base lay outside the gene matches. The CDR3 has 13 amino acids. CDR3: CASRGQGTYEQYF. For the CDR3, the DNA is TGTGCCAGCAGGGGACAGGGGACCTACGAGCAGTACTTC.

The rearrangement joins TRBV12-3 or TRBV12-4 to TRBJ1-2; weak D call: TRBD1 (5 bases). The CDR3 covers 13 residues. Trimming shortened V by 6 bases and J by 3 bases, and 11 bases separated the two germline ends. This chain's CDR3 is CASSRDGYYGYTF. CDR3 bases: TGTGCCAGCAGCCGGGACGGATACTATGGCTACACCTTC.

The chain employs TRBV20-1 and TRBJ2-5; 10 bases agree with TRBD2. V lost 3 bases, J lost 3 bases, and 1 base stayed unmatched. Germline V gene sequence: CDR1 DFQATT, CDR2 SNEGSKA (reference sequence). This CDR3 comprises 13 residues. The CDR3 nucleotides are TGCAGTGCTAGTAGCGGGGGGAAAGAGACCCAGTACTTC. It encodes CSASSGGKETQYF.

The rearrangement links TRBV6-2 or TRBV6-3 to TRBJ2-5; maybe TRBD2 (6 bases). The CDR3 spans 14 residues. V dropped 4 bases and J dropped 1 base, with 10 bases sitting between them. CDR1 MNHEY and CDR2 SVGEGT come from the germline V gene. CDR3 protein: CASSSWDSQETQYF. The CDR3, as DNA: TGTGCCAGCAGTTCCTGGGACTCCCAAGAGACCCAGTACTTC.

The V gene is TRBV2, the J gene TRBJ1-4, with 8 bases lining up with TRBD1. CDR3 length: 14 residues. From germline, CDR1 is SNHLY and CDR2 FYNNEI. The trim removed 7 bases at V and 3 bases at J, leaving 4 bases unmatched. The CDR3 sequence is CASNRQGSNEKLFF. The CDR3 DNA is TGTGCCAGCAACCGACAGGGGTCTAATGAAAAACTGTTTTTT.

The chain has TRBV4-1 and TRBJ1-3; TRBD1 matches 9 bases. CDR1 and CDR2 (germline): MGHRA, YSYEKL. V gave up 4 bases and J gave up 6 bases; unmatched junction bases: 16. The CDR3 has 18 amino acids. This CDR3 reads CASSRERTGAITENTIYF. DNA of the CDR3: TGCGCCAGCAGCCGCGAGCGGACAGGGGCGATCACTGAAAACACCATATATTTT.

The chain is built from TRBV2 and TRBJ2-1; D might be TRBD2 (5 bases). Trimming removed 10 bases from V and 2 bases from J, with 12 bases in between. The length of the CDR3 is 13 residues. CDR1 and CDR2 (germline): SNHLY, FYNNEI. CDR3 sequence (DNA): TGTGCCACCGGGATCGGGGCCTACAATGAGCAGTTCTTC. It translates to CATGIGAYNEQFF.

This clonotype was counted a few times. The V and J genes are TRBV7-3 and TRBJ2-1; TRBD1 agrees at 9 bases. Germline V gene sequence: CDR1 SGHTA, CDR2 FQGTGA. After removal of 6 bases from V and 2 bases from J, the junction contained 5 bases not matched to a gene. This CDR3 contains 15 residues. For the CDR3, the DNA is TGTGCCAGCAGTCTCCGACAGGGGGCCTACAATGAGCAGTTCTTC. Translation gives CASSLRQGAYNEQFF.